A selection of T cell receptor beta chains follows, all from one sample in a study of cytomegalovirus exposure and HLA in healthy donors. Sequencing used immunoSEQ multiplex PCR; TCRdb keeps in-frame clones, though not all of them. Of about 170,000 clones in the sample, around 85% are singletons; the top ten hold approximately 5%. Specimen: PBMCs. These receptors were taken from a woman aged 25 to 45 in good health and CMV-seronegative. The CDR3 runs from the conserved cysteine through the conserved F or W. A D gene is named only where the DNA matches it firmly. Clone size is not always given. Where it is, it says once, few, many or a class for expanded clones.

CDR3 DNA | CDR3 protein | J gene | CDR3 length | D gene | clone size | V gene
TGCGCCAGCAGCTTTGGGACAGACACCTTCAGTGAAGCTTTCTTT | CASSFGTDTFSEAFF | TRBJ1-1 | 15 | TRBD1 | NA | TRBV5-1
TGTGCCAGCAGCTTAAAGACTAGCGGATCCTACAATGAGCAGTTCTTC | CASSLKTSGSYNEQFF | TRBJ2-1 | 16 | TRBD2 | NA | TRBV7-6
TGTGCCAGCAGCAAAGACAAACAAGAGACCCAGTACTTC | CASSKDKQETQYF | TRBJ2-5 | 13 | NA | many | TRBV21-1
TGTGCCAGCAGCACCTCGACTACAGATACGCAGTATTTT | CASSTSTTDTQYF | TRBJ2-3 | 13 | NA | NA | TRBV9
TGTGCCAGCAGCTTTAGCGGGAGCGAATACAATGAGCAGTTCTTC | CASSFSGSEYNEQFF | TRBJ2-1 | 15 | TRBD2 | NA | TRBV7-9
TGTGCCAGCAGCGTCAGGGACGAGCAGTACTTC | CASSVRDEQYF | TRBJ2-7 | 11 | NA | few | TRBV7-8
TGTGCCAGCAGCGTAGAGGCTAGCGGGAGGATGTCGTACAATGAGCAGTTCTTC | CASSVEASGRMSYNEQFF | TRBJ2-1 | 18 | TRBD2 | NA | TRBV9
TGTGCCAGCAGCCCCCCTGACTCCTATAATTCACCCCTCCACTTT | CASSPPDSYNSPLHF | TRBJ1-6 | 15 | NA | NA | TRBV5-8
TGCAGCGTTGAAGAAGCGGCAGATACGCAGTATTTT | CSVEEAADTQYF | TRBJ2-3 | 12 | NA | NA | TRBV29-1
TGCGCCAGCAGCACAAGGGACAGGGATCTTTCTGGGGCCAACGTCCTGACTTTC | CASSTRDRDLSGANVLTF | TRBJ2-6 | 18 | TRBD1 | NA | TRBV5-1
TGTGCCTGGAGTGTCGGTAACAGGGGGCCCCCTGGCTACACCTTC | CAWSVGNRGPPGYTF | TRBJ1-2 | 15 | TRBD1 | NA | TRBV30
TGCGCCAGCAGCCAAGATAGCAGCGGGGGGGCCTACGAGCAGTACTTC | CASSQDSSGGAYEQYF | TRBJ2-7 | 16 | TRBD2 | NA | TRBV4-3
TGTGCCAGCAGCCAAGAGCCGAGAGAGGCGTCCGCCAAAAACATTCAGTACTTC | CASSQEPREASAKNIQYF | TRBJ2-4 | 18 | NA | NA | TRBV4-2